Shown below are 13 T cell receptor beta chains from a single sample sequenced in a study of technical replicates of blood from a handful of donors. TCRdb's table, derived via immunoSEQ multiplex PCR, lists solely in-frame clones and lacks some. Seen here are just over 95,000 clones, approximately 94% observed once, and the top ten hold about 0.3%. Material for sequencing was T cells isolated from PBMCs. Source of these receptors: a human donor in good health.

The genes are TRBV29-1 and TRBJ2-6, with 7 nucleotides matching TRBD1. V dropped 4 bases and J dropped 4; count of bases not matched to a gene: 7. The germline V gene has CDR1 SQVTM and CDR2 ANQGSEA. This CDR3 contains 15 residues. CDR3 protein: CSVANRGSGANVLTF. In nucleotides, the CDR3 is TGCAGCGTTGCAAACAGGGGATCAGGGGCCAACGTCCTGACTTTC.

The chain links TRBV9 to TRBJ2-7, with D unclear. V lost 1 base and J 0 bases, leaving 11 bases between the germline ends. Germline V CDR1 and CDR2: SGDLS, YYNGEE. The CDR3 consists of 15 residues. This CDR3 reads CASSVSVGTSYEQYF. CDR3 nucleotides: TGTGCCAGCAGCGTATCCGTCGGTACCTCCTACGAGCAGTACTTC.

V and J are TRBV23-1 and TRBJ2-7; D not resolved. TRBV23-1 has ORF status, its function being uncertain. CDR3 length: 14 amino acids. Trimming shortened V by 1 base and J by 1 base, and 8 bases separated the two germline ends. For the CDR3, the DNA is TGCGCCAGCAGTCAATACTGCAGGTCCTACGAGCAGTACTTC. Protein sequence: CASSQYCRSYEQYF.

This chain connects TRBV5-6 to TRBJ2-1, with 9 bases matching TRBD2. V trimming: 3 bases; J trimming: 7 bases; junction bases outside the gene matches: 11. This CDR3 comprises 16 residues. Germline lookup yields CDR1 SGHDT and CDR2 YYEEEE. The CDR3 loop reads CASSSDNSGSLNEQFF. In nucleotides, the CDR3 is TGTGCCAGCAGCTCGGACAATAGCGGGAGCTTGAATGAGCAGTTCTTC.

J is TRBJ2-2 and V is TRBV6-4, with TRBD1 matching 8 bases. This CDR3 contains 16 residues. CDR1 is MRHNA and CDR2 is SNTAGT in the germline V gene. J was trimmed by 3 bases and V by 7 bases; bases with no gene match: 10. The CDR3 region has the DNA TGTGCCAGCACCAAGGGACAGGTGGTGGACACCGGGGAGCTGTTTTTT. Translation gives CASTKGQVVDTGELFF.

The chain combines TRBV6-5 with TRBJ2-5, with 7 positions matching TRBD2. In germline, CDR1 is MNHEY, CDR2 SVGAGI. The CDR3 length is 16 residues. Trimming cost V 2 bases and J 2 bases; bases outside gene matches: 8. CDR3 bases: TGTGCCAGCAGTTACGGAGCTAGCGGAGCTCAAGAGACCCAGTACTTC. Protein product: CASSYGASGAQETQYF.

The rearrangement uses TRBV4-1 and TRBJ1-1; 7 bases align to TRBD1. Germline-derived CDR1 and CDR2 are MGHRA and YSYEKL. V lost 1 base and J lost 7; bases outside the gene matches: 9. This CDR3 region has 15 residues. The CDR3 here is CASSQVGDSSYEAFF. CDR3 nucleotides: TGCGCCAGCAGCCAAGTTGGGGACAGCTCCTATGAAGCTTTCTTT.

The chain recombines TRBV25-1 with TRBJ2-5, with TRBD1 matching over 9 bases. The CDR3 length is 15 residues. The germline CDR1 and CDR2 sequences are MGHDK and SYGVNS. After removal of 3 bases from V and 1 base from J, the junction contained 3 bases not matched to a gene. This CDR3 is CASSDRTGVQETQYF. The CDR3 DNA reads as TGTGCCAGCAGTGACCGGACAGGGGTCCAAGAGACCCAGTACTTC.

This clone was seen a handful of times. This chain uses TRBV19 with TRBJ1-1; D is unclear. The CDR3 has 15 amino acids. Germline CDR1 is LNHDA and CDR2 is SQIVND (reference sequence). V was cut by 5 bases and J by 1 base, with 14 bases left in between. The CDR3 nucleotides read TGTGCCAGTAGTCCCTCGAGGCAGAGGAACACTGAAGCTTTCTTT. Translating gives CASSPSRQRNTEAFF.

The V and J genes are TRBV18 and TRBJ2-2, with 9 nucleotides matching TRBD2. Germline-derived CDR1 and CDR2 are KGHSH and LQKENI. J lost 6 bases, V lost 3 bases, and 5 bases had no gene match. The CDR3 length is 15 residues. The CDR3 sequence: CASSPGLALAGELFF. DNA for the CDR3: TGTGCCAGCTCACCGGGACTAGCTCTCGCCGGGGAGCTGTTTTTT.

This clone has a single count. The chain carries TRBV9 and TRBJ2-7; D is uncertain. This CDR3 is 11 amino acids long. V gave up 3 bases and J gave up 4 bases, with 5 bases separating them. Germline CDR1 SGDLS, CDR2 YYNGEE. The CDR3 loop reads CASSGDYEQYF. As DNA, the CDR3 is TGTGCCAGCAGCGGCGATTACGAGCAGTACTTC.

This chain links TRBV7-2 with TRBJ2-7, with 8 positions matching TRBD1. The germline V gene encodes CDR1 SGHTA and CDR2 FQGNSA. The junction had 6 bases not matched to a gene; V was cut back by 5 bases and J by 3 bases. The CDR3 is 14 residues long. CDR3 protein: CASSPGDRRYEQYF. CDR3 DNA: TGTGCCAGCAGCCCCGGGGACAGGCGCTACGAGCAGTACTTC.

This rearrangement joins TRBV9 to TRBJ2-3, with TRBD1 as a possible D gene (5 bases). Between the trimmed V and J ends, which lost 0 bases and 0 bases, there was a span of 11 bases. The CDR3 has 16 amino acids. In germline, CDR1 is SGDLS, CDR2 YYNGEE. CDR3 bases: TGTGCCAGCAGCGTAGGAAGGGGTACTAGCACAGATACGCAGTATTTT. It codes for CASSVGRGTSTDTQYF.